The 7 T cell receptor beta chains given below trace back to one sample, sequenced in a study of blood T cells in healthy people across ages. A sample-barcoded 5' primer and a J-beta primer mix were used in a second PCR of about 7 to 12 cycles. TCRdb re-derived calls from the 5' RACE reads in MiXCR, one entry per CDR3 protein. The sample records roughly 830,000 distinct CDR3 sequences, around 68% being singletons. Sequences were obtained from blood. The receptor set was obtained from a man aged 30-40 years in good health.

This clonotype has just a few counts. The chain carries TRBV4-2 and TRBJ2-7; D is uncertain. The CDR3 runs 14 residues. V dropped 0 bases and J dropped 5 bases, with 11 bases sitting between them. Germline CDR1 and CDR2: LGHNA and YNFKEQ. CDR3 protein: CASSQDSRWDEQYF. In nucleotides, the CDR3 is TGTGCCAGCAGCCAAGATTCGAGGTGGGACGAGCAGTACTTC.

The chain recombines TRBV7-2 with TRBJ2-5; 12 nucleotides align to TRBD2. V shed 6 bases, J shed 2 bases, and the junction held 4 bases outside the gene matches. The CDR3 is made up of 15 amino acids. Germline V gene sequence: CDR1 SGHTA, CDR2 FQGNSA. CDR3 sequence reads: CASRSGTSGQETQYF. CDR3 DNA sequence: TGTGCCAGCAGATCCGGGACTAGCGGGCAAGAGACCCAGTACTTC.

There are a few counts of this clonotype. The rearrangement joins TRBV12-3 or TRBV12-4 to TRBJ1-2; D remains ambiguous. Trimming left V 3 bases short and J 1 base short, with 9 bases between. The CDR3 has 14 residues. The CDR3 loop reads CASSLGRINYGYTF. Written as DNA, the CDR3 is TGTGCCAGCAGTTTGGGCAGGATTAACTATGGCTACACCTTC.

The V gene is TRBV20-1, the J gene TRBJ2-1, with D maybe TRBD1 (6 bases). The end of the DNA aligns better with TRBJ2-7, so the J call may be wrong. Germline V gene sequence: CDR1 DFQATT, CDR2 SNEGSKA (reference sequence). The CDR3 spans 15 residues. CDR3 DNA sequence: TGCAGTGCCGTATCAGGGGAAGATATTGTCGACGAGCAGTACTTC. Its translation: CSAVSGEDIVDEQYF.

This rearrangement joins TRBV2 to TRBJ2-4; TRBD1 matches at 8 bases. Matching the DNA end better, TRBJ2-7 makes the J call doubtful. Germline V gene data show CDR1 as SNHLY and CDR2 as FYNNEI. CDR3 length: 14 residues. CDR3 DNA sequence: TGTGCCAGCAGTGACCCGGGACAGGACTACGAGCAGTACTTC. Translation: CASSDPGQDYEQYF.

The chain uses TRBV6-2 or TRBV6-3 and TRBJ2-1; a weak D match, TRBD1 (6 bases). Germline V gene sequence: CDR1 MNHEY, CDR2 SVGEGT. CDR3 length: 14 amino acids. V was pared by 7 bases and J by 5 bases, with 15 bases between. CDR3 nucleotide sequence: TGTGCCAGCACCCTAAGTGACAGGCACAATGAGCAGTTCTTC. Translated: CASTLSDRHNEQFF.

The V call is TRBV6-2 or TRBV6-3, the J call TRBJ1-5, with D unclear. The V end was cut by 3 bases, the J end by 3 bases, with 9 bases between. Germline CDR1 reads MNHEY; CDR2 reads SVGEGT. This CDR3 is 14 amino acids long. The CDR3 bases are TGTGCCAGCAGTTATGGGCGTTACAATCAGCCCCAGCATTTT. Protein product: CASSYGRYNQPQHF.